The TCR beta chain under discussion was sequenced for a study of PD-1 blockade in mismatch repair-deficient tumors. Across the study: All were previously treated, progressing patients with over 9 mismatch repair-deficient cancer types. Study outcomes and limitations: Tumor-resident clones, often undetectable pretreatment in blood, expanded then contracted after pembrolizumab.

PCR or immunohistochemistry showed mismatch repair deficiency in every enrolled patient. TCRs were sequenced from a few patients responding to pembrolizumab. Using immunoSEQ multiplex PCR, the repertoire was profiled, and TCRdb retains in-frame clones only, with some absent. The repertoire holds around 100,000 clones, 70% to 80% seen once, with 4.5% to 5.5% in the top ten. Note on this clone: Its target is unknown.

This CDR3 spans 15 amino acids. With V trimmed by 6 bases and J by 6 bases, 7 bases remained unmatched. Germline values: CDR1 MGHRA, CDR2 YSYEKL. This chain links TRBV4-1 with TRBJ2-7; TRBD2 matches at 14 bases. The receptor's source is an adult with mismatch repair-deficient cancer. Sequenced material: peripheral blood, taken about 60 weeks after starting pembrolizumab. The CDR3 DNA reads as TGCGCCAGCAGAACCGGGACTAGCGGGAGTGGCGAGCAGTACTTC. Translating gives CASRTGTSGSGEQYF.